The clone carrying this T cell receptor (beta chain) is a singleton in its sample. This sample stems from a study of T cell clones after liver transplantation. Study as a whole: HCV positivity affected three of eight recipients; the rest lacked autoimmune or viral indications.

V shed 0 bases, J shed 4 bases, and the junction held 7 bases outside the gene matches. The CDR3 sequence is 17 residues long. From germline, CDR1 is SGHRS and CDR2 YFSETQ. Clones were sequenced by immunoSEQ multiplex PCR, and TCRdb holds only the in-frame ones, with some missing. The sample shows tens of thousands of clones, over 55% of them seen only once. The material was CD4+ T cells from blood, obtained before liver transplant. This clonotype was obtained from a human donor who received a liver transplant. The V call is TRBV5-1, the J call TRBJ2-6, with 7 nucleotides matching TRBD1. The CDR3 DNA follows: TGCGCCAGCAGCTTGGACAGGGGAAGTAGGGGGGCCAACGTCCTGACTTTC. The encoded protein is CASSLDRGSRGANVLTF.